This T cell receptor beta chain was recovered during a study of cytomegalovirus exposure and HLA in healthy donors. Vbeta (60) and Jbeta (13) primers were used in the PCR. Sequencing was performed with immunoSEQ multiplex PCR; in TCRdb, only in-frame clones are kept and a portion is missing. The data hold about 91,000 clones, with more than 75% observed a single time. Regarding this clone: Its specificity is not known.

The CDR3 length is 14 residues. Germline CDR1 SGHRS, CDR2 YFSETQ. Findings and limits, study-wide: Sequencing had likely introduced a cluster of highly shared sequence variants as an artifact.

The receptor's source is a man between 25 and 39 years old in good health and CMV-seropositive. The J gene is TRBJ2-5, the V gene TRBV5-1; possibly TRBD2 for D (6 bases). The tail of the sequence fits TRBJ2-7 better, so the J call may be wrong. The specimen was PBMCs. CDR3 DNA: TGCGCCAGCACCGAGCGGGCAGCCAGCTACGAGCAGTACTTC. Its translation is CASTERAASYEQYF.